This T cell receptor beta chain was sequenced for a study of control samples from healthy donors and cancer patients. CDR1 is WSHSY, CDR2 SAAADI, per germline. The CDR3 is 13 amino acids. Trimming cost V 7 bases and J 3 bases, with 10 bases left between them. This table comes from immunoSEQ multiplex PCR, and its TCRdb copy is limited to in-frame clones, with some not included. The sample lists 110,000 or so clones, around 89% occurring once. This TCR was recovered from a middle-aged man in good health. The chain links TRBV10-2 to TRBJ2-1; no clear D. The sequencing input was blood. CDR3 loop: CASTMANYNEQFF. The CDR3 DNA reads as TGCGCCAGCACGATGGCAAACTACAATGAGCAGTTCTTC.